The following is a T cell receptor beta chain sequence with its context. Its antigen is currently unknown. The source of the sample is a study of radiotherapy plus CTLA-4 blockade in lung cancer. TCRdb's copy holds only in-frame clones and misses some; the assay was immunoSEQ multiplex PCR. This sample carries some 35,000 clones, 85% of them seen once, and the ten largest clones take 5.8%. V shed 0 bases and J shed 7 bases, with 13 bases lying between them. CDR1 and CDR2 from the germline V gene are SGHNT and YYREEE (reference sequence). This CDR3 spans 14 amino acids. Broader study findings: Reportedly, early blood T cell clone dynamics best predicted response, with interferon-beta.

The receptor's source is a human donor with non-small cell lung cancer who had stable disease on radiotherapy plus ipilimumab. This chain uses TRBV5-4 with TRBJ1-2; D possibly corresponds to TRBD1 (6 bases). This specimen was peripheral blood, taken from a patient treated with radiotherapy plus ipilimumab. As DNA, the CDR3 is TGTGCCAGCAGCTTGGGGCCCGAGGGGGTTGGCTACACCTTC. Encoded protein: CASSLGPEGVGYTF. Filled out from reference TRBV5-4 and TRBJ1-2, the complete variable domain reads ETGVTQSPTHLIKTRGQQVTLRCSSQSGHNTVSWYQQALGQGPQFIFQYYREEENGRGNFPPRFSGLQFPNYSSELNVNALELDDSALYLCASSLGPEGVGYTFGSGTRLTVV.